The 29 T cell receptor beta chains reported below all come from one sample, sequenced in a study of shared clonotypes between healthy human individuals. The table came from immunoSEQ multiplex PCR; TCRdb's copy has only in-frame clones and leaves some out. Among around 1.5 million clones listed, about 98% were seen once. Sequencing was performed on naive CD4+ T cells sorted from blood. Subset: CD45RA+ positively selected. The receptors come from a man aged 30-40 years in good health.

About this clone: Other DNA sequences in the same sample also yield this CDR3. The chain recombines TRBV5-1 with TRBJ1-1; 8 bases line up with TRBD1. In germline, CDR1 is SGHRS, CDR2 YFSETQ. Trimming removed 4 bases from V and 1 base from J; junction bases left unmatched: 6. This CDR3 contains 15 residues. CDR3: CASSVTGTGNTEAFF. The DNA of the CDR3 is TGCGCCAGCAGCGTAACCGGGACAGGGAACACTGAAGCTTTCTTT.

The CDR3 nucleotides are TGTGCCAGCAGTGAGGCCGGGAAGCGAGGAGCTTTCTTT. This translates into CASSEAGKRGAFF. The V and J genes are TRBV2 and TRBJ1-1; D gene uncertain. The germline gives CDR1 SNHLY, CDR2 FYNNEI. V lost 3 bases and J lost 10, with 15 bases in between. This CDR3 is 13 amino acids long.

The V gene is TRBV2, the J gene TRBJ2-2; D might be TRBD1 or TRBD2, each matching 6 bases. Deletions cut 5 bases from V and 5 bases from J, with 12 bases between. The CDR3 has 14 amino acids. Per the germline V gene, CDR1 is SNHLY and CDR2 is FYNNEI. CDR3 nucleotides: TGTGCCAGCAGTAGGAGAGGGGGGACCGGGGAGCTGTTTTTT. Protein: CASSRRGGTGELFF.

The chain combines TRBV2 with TRBJ1-2; maybe TRBD1 (5 bases). The germline V gene has CDR1 SNHLY and CDR2 FYNNEI. The CDR3 has 14 residues. The V and J ends lost 1 base and 2 bases respectively, with 8 bases between them. The DNA of the CDR3 is TGTGCCAGCAGTGAAGTGGCAGGGAACTATGGCTACACCTTC. Its protein is CASSEVAGNYGYTF.

The chain combines TRBV6-6 with TRBJ2-1; tentative D call: TRBD2 (6 bases). The V gene lost 4 bases and the J gene lost 4 bases, with 14 bases spanning the gap. Germline CDR1 reads MNHNY; CDR2 reads SVGAGI (reference sequence). The CDR3 spans 15 residues. The CDR3 coding sequence is TGTGCCAGCAGTTTCCCCGGGACTGGATACAATGAGCAGTTCTTC. This sequence encodes CASSFPGTGYNEQFF.

The chain couples TRBV28 to TRBJ1-5, with a possible D match to TRBD1 (6 bases). V dropped 8 bases and J dropped 10 bases, with 21 bases sitting between them. The CDR3 spans 14 residues. Per germline, CDR1 MDHEN and CDR2 SYDVKM. The CDR3 sequence is CASGLAGQLHPQHF. For the CDR3, the DNA is TGTGCCAGCGGCCTCGCGGGACAACTCCATCCCCAGCATTTT.

V is TRBV19 and J is TRBJ2-5, with 11 bases matching TRBD2. This CDR3 is 17 amino acids long. CDR1 and CDR2 (germline): LNHDA, SQIVND (reference sequence). V dropped 1 base and J dropped 5; count of bases not matched to a gene: 9. Here the CDR3 DNA reads TGTGCCAGTAGTATAGGAGGGCTACTAGCGGGAGTGGAGACCCAGTACTTC. Translating gives CASSIGGLLAGVETQYF.

A single count supports this clone. This chain connects TRBV5-1 to TRBJ1-2, with 7 bases identical to TRBD1. Germline values: CDR1 SGHRS, CDR2 YFSETQ. The CDR3 has 14 amino acids. With 4 bases clipped from V and 0 bases from J, the junction kept 3 bases outside the gene matches. CDR3 bases: TGCGCCAGCAGCGGTGGACAGGCTAACTATGGCTACACCTTC. Translating gives CASSGGQANYGYTF.

The V call is TRBV4-1, the J call TRBJ2-5; tentatively, D is TRBD2 (5 bases). The CDR3 consists of 12 residues. V was clipped by 4 bases and J by 2 bases, with 5 bases between them. CDR1 MGHRA and CDR2 YSYEKL come from the germline V gene. Written as DNA, the CDR3 is TGCGCCAGCAGCCGAGGGCAAGAGACCCAGTACTTC. As protein: CASSRGQETQYF.

The rearrangement joins TRBV5-1 to TRBJ2-1; D gene ambiguous. Germline V gene data show CDR1 as SGHRS and CDR2 as YFSETQ. The CDR3 consists of 15 residues. Trimming left V 0 bases short and J 9 bases short, with 16 bases between. This CDR3 reads CASSLGVDTGGEQFF. In DNA, the CDR3 is TGCGCCAGCAGCTTGGGAGTTGACACTGGTGGTGAGCAGTTCTTC. The entire variable domain, with the rest obtained from reference TRBV5-1 and TRBJ2-1, is as follows: KAGVTQTPRYLIKTRGQQVTLSCSPISGHRSVSWYQQTPGQGLQFLFEYFSETQRNKGNFPGRFSGRQFSNSRSEMNVSTLELGDSALYLCASSLGVDTGGEQFFGPGTRLTVL.

This clone was counted a single time. The rearrangement uses TRBV5-1 and TRBJ1-1, with 8 bases fitting TRBD1. CDR1 is SGHRS, CDR2 YFSETQ, per germline. CDR3 length equals 15 residues. J gave up 5 bases and V 5 bases, and 11 bases lay outside the gene matches. The CDR3 DNA sequence: TGCGCCAGCAGTTACCCCGACAGGGGTGGAACTGAAGCTTTCTTT. Translating it yields CASSYPDRGGTEAFF.

Note on this clone: Other nucleotide sequences from this sample produce the same CDR3. The chain is built from TRBV4-3 and TRBJ2-7, with D perhaps matching TRBD1 (6 bases). Germline V gene lookup returns CDR1 LGHNA and CDR2 YSLEER. The CDR3 length is 15 residues. V lost 0 bases and J lost 1, with 10 bases in between. CDR3 amino acids: CASSQEGRGSYEQYF. The CDR3 bases are TGCGCCAGCAGCCAAGAAGGCAGGGGATCCTACGAGCAGTACTTC.

This chain links TRBV5-1 with TRBJ2-5; D not resolved. This CDR3 has 15 amino acids. V was cut by 9 bases and J by 3 bases, with 21 bases left in between. Germline CDR1 is SGHRS and CDR2 is YFSETQ. Written as DNA, the CDR3 is TGCGCCACCGCTTTTGACGTTCTCCAGGAAGAGACCCAGTACTTC. It yields the protein CATAFDVLQEETQYF.

This chain joins TRBV7-2 and TRBJ2-3, with D possibly being TRBD2 (5 bases). The germline CDR1 and CDR2 sequences are SGHTA and FQGNSA. The CDR3 has 13 residues. The V gene lost 3 bases and the J gene lost 4 bases, with 8 bases spanning the gap. Here the CDR3 reads CASSFPGADTQYF. The CDR3, as DNA: TGTGCCAGCAGCTTCCCCGGGGCAGATACGCAGTATTTT.

This clone has a single count. This rearrangement joins TRBV11-2 to TRBJ2-5, with 10 bases matching TRBD1. The V and J ends lost 7 bases and 5 bases, in that order; junction bases with no gene match: 7. This CDR3 is 14 amino acids long. From germline, CDR1 is SGHAT and CDR2 FQNNGV. The CDR3 loop reads CASTPMTGGETQYF. As DNA, the CDR3 is TGTGCCAGCACCCCCATGACAGGGGGCGAGACCCAGTACTTC.

The chain carries TRBV7-9 and TRBJ2-7; D ambiguous. Trimming took off 5 bases at V and 8 bases at J, with 13 bases between the two ends. Germline loops: CDR1 SEHNR, CDR2 FQNEAQ (reference sequence). This CDR3 comprises 12 residues. The CDR3 protein is CASSAWMEKQYF. The DNA of the CDR3 is TGTGCCAGCAGCGCTTGGATGGAAAAGCAGTACTTC.

The rearrangement joins TRBV19 to TRBJ1-2; D ambiguous. The CDR3 runs 13 residues. V gave up 3 bases and J gave up 6 bases, with 11 bases separating them. From germline, CDR1 is LNHDA and CDR2 SQIVND (reference sequence). CDR3 residues: CASSIFWADGYTF. The DNA for the CDR3 is TGTGCCAGTAGTATCTTCTGGGCAGATGGCTACACCTTC.

This sequence joins TRBV29-1 and TRBJ2-7; possible D gene TRBD2, 6 bases. The CDR3 has 18 residues. The V gene's germline CDR1 is SQVTM and CDR2 ANQGSEA. V lost 1 base, J lost 3 bases, and 25 bases lay in between. DNA for the CDR3: TGCAGCGTTGAAGGGTCCGTTAAGGCAGGCCGGGGGATCTACGAGCAGTACTTC. Its translation is CSVEGSVKAGRGIYEQYF.

The chain employs TRBV7-8 and TRBJ1-5; tentative D call: TRBD1 (6 bases). V lost 1 base and J lost 3, with 13 bases in between. This CDR3 has 16 amino acids. Germline V gene lookup returns CDR1 SGHVS and CDR2 FQNEAQ. CDR3: CASSLEWGANNQPQHF. The CDR3 nucleotides are TGTGCCAGCAGCTTAGAATGGGGGGCAAACAATCAGCCCCAGCATTTT. Using reference TRBV7-8 and TRBJ1-5 for the parts outside the CDR3, the full variable domain is GAGVSQSPRYKVAKRGQDVALRCDPISGHVSLFWYQQALGQGPEFLTYFQNEAQLDKSGLPSDRFFAERPEGSVSTLKIQRTQQEDSAVYLCASSLEWGANNQPQHFGDGTRLSIL.

This clone has only one observation. The rearrangement uses TRBV5-4 and TRBJ2-4; 7 nucleotides agree with TRBD1. Germline CDR1 is SGHNT and CDR2 is YYREEE (reference sequence). The trim removed 2 bases at V and 0 bases at J, leaving 2 bases unmatched. This CDR3 is 15 amino acids long. The CDR3 DNA reads TGTGCCAGCAGCTTAGAGGGGGCAGCCAAAAACATTCAGTACTTC. Its translation is CASSLEGAAKNIQYF.

The chain links TRBV4-1 to TRBJ2-1; 8 positions agree with TRBD2. V lost 1 base, J lost 0 bases, and 8 bases stayed unmatched. The length of the CDR3 is 18 residues. Germline assignment: CDR1 MGHRA and CDR2 YSYEKL. DNA of the CDR3: TGCGCCAGCAGCCAAGTCCCTGCGAGCGGGAGCTCCTACAATGAGCAGTTCTTC. Residues: CASSQVPASGSSYNEQFF.

The chain has TRBV5-1 and TRBJ2-5; D gene unclear. V lost 3 bases and J 2 bases, leaving 11 bases between the germline ends. Germline V gives CDR1 SGHRS, CDR2 YFSETQ. This CDR3 comprises 14 residues. The CDR3 region is CASSSRGSQETQYF. The CDR3 DNA reads as TGCGCCAGCAGCTCGAGAGGATCACAAGAGACCCAGTACTTC. The whole variable domain, remainder taken from reference TRBV5-1 and TRBJ2-5, is KAGVTQTPRYLIKTRGQQVTLSCSPISGHRSVSWYQQTPGQGLQFLFEYFSETQRNKGNFPGRFSGRQFSNSRSEMNVSTLELGDSALYLCASSSRGSQETQYFGPGTRLLVL.

The J gene is TRBJ2-5, the V gene TRBV5-1; possibly TRBD2 for D (6 bases). The V gene's germline CDR1 is SGHRS and CDR2 YFSETQ. V was cut by 4 bases and J by 3 bases, with 13 bases left in between. This CDR3 has 14 residues. CDR3 loop: CASSDRDSKETQYF. The CDR3 DNA is TGCGCCAGCAGCGACCGGGACTCAAAAGAGACCCAGTACTTC. Supplemented by reference TRBV5-1 and TRBJ2-5, the full variable domain reads KAGVTQTPRYLIKTRGQQVTLSCSPISGHRSVSWYQQTPGQGLQFLFEYFSETQRNKGNFPGRFSGRQFSNSRSEMNVSTLELGDSALYLCASSDRDSKETQYFGPGTRLLVL.

V is TRBV5-5 and J is TRBJ2-5, with TRBD2 identical over 10 bases. The CDR3 loop spans 18 amino acids. Germline V gives CDR1 SGHKS, CDR2 YYEKEE (reference sequence). Unmatched junction bases numbered 11, after V lost 3 bases and J lost 0 bases. The CDR3: CASSSGNLAGAYQETQYF. The CDR3, as DNA: TGTGCCAGCAGCTCGGGAAACCTAGCGGGGGCGTACCAAGAGACCCAGTACTTC.

V is TRBV7-9 and J is TRBJ2-5; 13 nucleotides agree with TRBD2. The CDR3 extends over 17 amino acids. The germline V gene encodes CDR1 SEHNR and CDR2 FQNEAQ (reference sequence). The trim removed 5 bases at V and 3 bases at J, leaving 9 bases unmatched. The CDR3 nucleotides are TGTGCCAGCAGCCGACATTGGACTAGCGGGAGTGAAGAGACCCAGTACTTC. Translated, it gives CASSRHWTSGSEETQYF. The full variable domain, with the rest looked up from reference TRBV7-9 and TRBJ2-5, is DTGVSQNPRHKITKRGQNVTFRCDPISEHNRLYWYRQTLGQGPEFLTYFQNEAQLEKSRLLSDRFSAERPKGSFSTLEIQRTEQGDSAMYLCASSRHWTSGSEETQYFGPGTRLLVL.

V is TRBV29-1 and J is TRBJ2-5; 8 bases agree with TRBD2. V dropped 5 bases and J dropped 1; count of bases not matched to a gene: 6. This CDR3 contains 14 residues. Germline V gives CDR1 SQVTM, CDR2 ANQGSEA. The chain's CDR3 is CSVRPGGSQETQYF. The CDR3 nucleotides read TGCAGCGTTCGGCCGGGAGGGTCCCAAGAGACCCAGTACTTC.

The V and J genes are TRBV27 and TRBJ2-7; 10 nucleotides match TRBD1. Germline-derived CDR1 and CDR2 are MNHEY and SMNVEV (reference sequence). The CDR3 sequence is 15 residues long. Trimming took 6 bases from V and 7 from J; bases not matched to a gene: 12. Here the CDR3 DNA reads TGTGCCAGCAGAGAAAGACAGGGGGCCCGTGGGGAGCAGTACTTC. This codes for CASRERQGARGEQYF.

The V and J genes are TRBV6-1 and TRBJ1-5; 10 positions agree with TRBD1. After removal of 3 bases from V and 2 bases from J, the junction contained 10 bases not matched to a gene. Germline CDR1 reads MNHNS; CDR2 reads SASEGT. CDR3 length equals 18 residues. The CDR3 is CASSDPGTGAFGNQPQHF. Here the CDR3 DNA reads TGTGCCAGCAGTGATCCCGGGACAGGGGCATTTGGCAATCAGCCCCAGCATTTT.

This clone appeared once. This sequence joins TRBV27 and TRBJ1-2, with TRBD1 matching over 10 bases. After removal of 6 bases from V and 6 bases from J, the junction contained 13 bases not matched to a gene. Germline CDR1 and CDR2: MNHEY and SMNVEV (reference sequence). The CDR3 is made up of 16 amino acids. CDR3 DNA sequence: TGTGCCAGCAGAAAAGGACAGGGGGTGTTTATTGATGGCTACACCTTC. Protein sequence: CASRKGQGVFIDGYTF.